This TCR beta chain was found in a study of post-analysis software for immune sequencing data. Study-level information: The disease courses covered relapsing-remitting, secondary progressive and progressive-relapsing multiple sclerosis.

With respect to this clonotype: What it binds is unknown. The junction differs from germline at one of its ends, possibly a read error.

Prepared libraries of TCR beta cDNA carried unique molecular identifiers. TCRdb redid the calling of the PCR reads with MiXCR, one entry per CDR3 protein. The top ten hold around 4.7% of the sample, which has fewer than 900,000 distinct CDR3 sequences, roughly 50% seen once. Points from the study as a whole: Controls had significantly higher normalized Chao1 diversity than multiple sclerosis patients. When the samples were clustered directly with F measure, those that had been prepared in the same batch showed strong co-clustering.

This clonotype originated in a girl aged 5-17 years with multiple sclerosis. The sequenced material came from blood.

The CDR3 DNA reads TGTGCTAGCAGCTCGCCCCTTAGGGGAGTCCCAGAGACCCAGTACTTC. Translated: CASSSPLRGVPETQYF. The J gene is TRBJ2-5, the V gene TRBV7-8, with D perhaps TRBD1 or TRBD2 (5 bases each). The CDR3 is 16 amino acids. Germline V gene sequence: CDR1 SGHVS, CDR2 FQNEAQ.